The 9 T cell receptor beta chains presented below share a single source sample, sequenced in a study of T-cell reconstitution after alpha-beta-depleted transplantation in children. Unique molecular identifiers were built into the TCRbeta library. In TCRdb, the PCR reads were re-called with MiXCR into one record per CDR3 protein. In the table there are about 260,000 distinct CDR3 sequences, around 7.8% of which are singletons. Sequenced here: PBMCs, mostly from graft donor cells, sampled 180 days after TCRalphabeta/CD19-depleted stem cell transplant. The source of these receptors is a male patient aged 10 to 17 who had a stem cell transplant for acute lymphoblastic leukemia, so the T cells may come from the graft donor.

The table lists this clonotype with many counts. The chain carries TRBV10-3 and TRBJ2-7, with 7 bases lining up with TRBD1. This CDR3 is built from 14 residues. Germline V gene data show CDR1 as ENHRY and CDR2 as SYGVKD. Trimming at V came to 6 bases and at J to 0 bases, leaving 5 bases not matched to a gene. The CDR3: CAIRRGRNSYEQYF. CDR3 coding DNA: TGTGCCATCAGGAGGGGGCGGAACTCCTACGAGCAGTACTTC.

Details on this clonotype: Just one base apart from a much larger clone, this may be a read error. The chain has TRBV6-2 or TRBV6-3 and TRBJ2-3; D possibly corresponds to TRBD2 (5 bases). V lost 6 bases to trimming and J lost 6 bases, with 31 bases between them. CDR1 is MNHEY, CDR2 SVGEGT, per germline. The CDR3 totals 19 residues. CDR3 amino acids: CASSPAERERAFRQDTQYF. CDR3 sequence (DNA): TGTGCCAGCAGCCCCGCCGAACGGGAAAGAGCTTTCCGTCAGGATACGCAGTATTTT.

The table lists this clonotype with a few counts. The V and J genes are TRBV10-3 and TRBJ1-5; 7 bases are a match to TRBD1. The CDR3 consists of 14 residues. Trimming took 11 bases from V and 4 from J; bases not matched to a gene: 11. Per germline, CDR1 ENHRY and CDR2 SYGVKD. The CDR3 sequence: CACAVGTENQPQHF. CDR3 sequence (DNA): TGTGCCTGTGCCGTTGGGACAGAGAATCAGCCCCAGCATTTT.

This clonotype appeared many times. This chain links TRBV28 with TRBJ2-7; D ambiguous. Germline CDR1 MDHEN, CDR2 SYDVKM. The CDR3 has 13 amino acids. Trimming took 2 bases from V and 3 from J, leaving 8 bases between them. DNA of the CDR3: TGTGCCAGCAGTTTACCAGGCATCTACGAGCAGTACTTC. This codes for CASSLPGIYEQYF.

This clonotype was seen ten or more times. The rearrangement joins TRBV20-1 to TRBJ2-2; TRBD1 is a possible D gene (6 bases). CDR1 DFQATT and CDR2 SNEGSKA come from the germline V gene (reference sequence). The CDR3 is 16 residues long. V dropped 6 bases and J dropped 4 bases, with 21 bases sitting between them. CDR3: CSAKSEARGPTGELFF. The CDR3 region has the DNA TGCAGTGCCAAGTCGGAGGCCAGGGGACCCACCGGGGAGCTGTTTTTT.

There are many counts of this clonotype. This chain connects TRBV11-2 to TRBJ1-3, with D tentatively TRBD1 (6 bases). V dropped 5 bases and J dropped 4 bases, with 24 bases sitting between them. Germline CDR1 and CDR2: SGHAT and FQNNGV. The CDR3 contains 18 residues. The CDR3 is CASSKGPPGHSGGNTIYF. In DNA, the CDR3 is TGTGCCAGCAGCAAAGGGCCTCCGGGACATTCGGGAGGAAACACCATATATTTT.

This clonotype came up a few times. The V and J genes are TRBV27 and TRBJ2-7; 7 nucleotides align to TRBD2. Trimming at V came to 5 bases and at J to 11 bases, leaving 15 bases not matched to a gene. Germline CDR1 and CDR2: MNHEY and SMNVEV (reference sequence). The CDR3 consists of 14 residues. Here the CDR3 reads CASSPQVGTKREYF. The CDR3 DNA sequence: TGTGCCAGCAGTCCCCAGGTTGGGACTAAGCGGGAGTACTTC.

There are many counts of this clonotype. The V call is TRBV12-3 or TRBV12-4, the J call TRBJ2-3; D tentatively fits TRBD1 or TRBD2 (6 bases each). Trimming shortened V by 3 bases and J by 6 bases, and 13 bases separated the two germline ends. The CDR3 extends over 14 amino acids. DNA for the CDR3: TGTGCCAGCAGTTTCAGGAGGGGGGTGGATACGCAGTATTTT. It encodes CASSFRRGVDTQYF.

This clonotype was seen ten or more times. The chain uses TRBV6-2 or TRBV6-3 and TRBJ1-6; D gene unclear. Germline V gene sequence: CDR1 MNHEY, CDR2 SVGEGT. The CDR3 extends over 13 amino acids. The ends were cut back, 1 base at V and 6 bases at J, with 4 bases in the middle. The CDR3 loop is CASSYWGNSPLHF. Written as DNA, the CDR3 is TGTGCCAGCAGTTACTGGGGTAATTCACCCCTCCACTTT.